This T cell receptor (beta chain) is from a study of regulatory T cells in long-lasting Graves disease. Both iRepertoire HTBI primers and Arm-PCR of CDR3 regions were used to build the TCR beta libraries. Each CDR3 protein gets one entry after TCRdb re-called the multiplex PCR reads with MiXCR. Of approximately 500,000 distinct CDR3 sequences listed, roughly 21% were seen once; the top ten hold more than 6%. V lost 2 bases, J lost 1 base, and 9 bases stayed unmatched. Germline CDR1 is MNHEY and CDR2 is SVGAGI. The CDR3 runs to 17 residues. As to time point: persistent/refractory GD, antithyroid drugs over 5 years with positive TRAb. Preparation of the TCR library used RNA extracted from PBMCs. This clonotype was observed many times.

This specimen was peripheral blood mononuclear cells (PBMCs), taken when the disease was refractory, from a patient treated with antithyroid drugs. This chain joins TRBV6-5 and TRBJ2-7, with 9 bases matching TRBD1. This TCR was sampled from a female donor with Graves disease. The CDR3 nucleotides read TGTGCCAGCAGTTACGATAGGGTGACAGGGGGGTCCTACGAGCAGTACTTC. Translating it yields CASSYDRVTGGSYEQYF.